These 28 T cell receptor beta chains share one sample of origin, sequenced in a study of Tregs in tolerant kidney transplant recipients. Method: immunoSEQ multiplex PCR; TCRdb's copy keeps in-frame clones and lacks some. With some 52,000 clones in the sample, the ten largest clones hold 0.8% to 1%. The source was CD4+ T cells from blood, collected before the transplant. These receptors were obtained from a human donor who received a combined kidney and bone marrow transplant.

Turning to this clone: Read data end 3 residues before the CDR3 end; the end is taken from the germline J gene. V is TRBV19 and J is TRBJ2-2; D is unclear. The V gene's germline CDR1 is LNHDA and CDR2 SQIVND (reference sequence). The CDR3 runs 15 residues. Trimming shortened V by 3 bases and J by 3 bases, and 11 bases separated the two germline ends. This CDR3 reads CASSMMLVYTGELFF. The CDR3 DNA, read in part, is TGTGCCAGTAGTATGATGCTAGTCTACACCGGGGAG.

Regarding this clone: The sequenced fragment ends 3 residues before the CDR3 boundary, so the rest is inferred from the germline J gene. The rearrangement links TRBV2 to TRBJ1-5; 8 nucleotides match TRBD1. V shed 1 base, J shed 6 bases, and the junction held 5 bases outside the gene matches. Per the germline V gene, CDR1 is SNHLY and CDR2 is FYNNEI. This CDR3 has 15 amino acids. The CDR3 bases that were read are TGTGCCAGCAGTGAAGGTCAGGGGGCTGGTCAGCCC. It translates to CASSEGQGAGQP. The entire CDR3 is CASSEGQGAGQPQHF.

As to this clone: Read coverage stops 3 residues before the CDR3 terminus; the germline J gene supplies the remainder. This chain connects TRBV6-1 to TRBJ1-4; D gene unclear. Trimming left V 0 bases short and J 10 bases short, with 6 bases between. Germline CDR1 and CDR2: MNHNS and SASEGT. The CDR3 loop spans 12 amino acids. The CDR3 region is CASSEAGLKLFF. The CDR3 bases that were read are TGTGCCAGCAGTGAAGCTGGCCTAAAA.

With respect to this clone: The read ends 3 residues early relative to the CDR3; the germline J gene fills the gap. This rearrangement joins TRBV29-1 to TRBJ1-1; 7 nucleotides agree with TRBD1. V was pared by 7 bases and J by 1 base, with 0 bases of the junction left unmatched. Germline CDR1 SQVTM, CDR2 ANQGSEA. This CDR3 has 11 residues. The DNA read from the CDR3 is TGCAGCGGACAGGGGAACACTGAA. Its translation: CSGQGNTE. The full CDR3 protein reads CSGQGNTEAFF.

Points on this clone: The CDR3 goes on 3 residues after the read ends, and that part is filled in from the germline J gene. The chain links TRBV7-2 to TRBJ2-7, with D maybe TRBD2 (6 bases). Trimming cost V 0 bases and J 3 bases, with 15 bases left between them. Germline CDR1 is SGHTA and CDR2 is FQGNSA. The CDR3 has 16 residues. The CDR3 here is CASSLAPGLDGYEQYF. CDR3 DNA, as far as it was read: TGTGCCAGCAGCTTAGCGCCGGGACTGGATGGCTACGAG.

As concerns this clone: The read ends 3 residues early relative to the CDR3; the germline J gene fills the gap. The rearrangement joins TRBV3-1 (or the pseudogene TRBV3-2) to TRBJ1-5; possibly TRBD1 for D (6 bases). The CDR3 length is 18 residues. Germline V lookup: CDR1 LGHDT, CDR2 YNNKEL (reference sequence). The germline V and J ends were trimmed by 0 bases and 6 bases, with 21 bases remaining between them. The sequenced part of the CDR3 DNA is TGTGCCAGCAGCCAAGAGGCCTGTAGCCAGGGGACCCGTCAGCCC. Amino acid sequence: CASSQEACSQGTRQP. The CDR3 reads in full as CASSQEACSQGTRQPQHF.

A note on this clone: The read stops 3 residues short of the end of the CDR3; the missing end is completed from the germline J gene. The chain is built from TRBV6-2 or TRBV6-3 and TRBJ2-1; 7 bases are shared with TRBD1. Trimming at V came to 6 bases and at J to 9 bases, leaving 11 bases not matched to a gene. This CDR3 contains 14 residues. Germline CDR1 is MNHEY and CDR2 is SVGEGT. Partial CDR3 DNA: TGTGCCAGCAGGGGGACAGCCGTTCTTCCTGAG. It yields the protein CASRGTAVLPE. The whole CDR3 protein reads CASRGTAVLPEQFF.

The CDR3 bases that were read are TGTGCCAGCAGCTTGCGGATGAACACTGAA. Its translation is CASSLRMNTE. The CDR3 as a whole reads CASSLRMNTEAFF. The genes are TRBV7-2 and TRBJ1-1; no definite D call. The read comes to an end 3 residues before the CDR3 does, leaving the germline J gene to fill in the end. The CDR3 length is 13 residues. V lost 3 bases and J lost 0, with 5 bases in between. Germline CDR1 SGHTA, CDR2 FQGNSA.

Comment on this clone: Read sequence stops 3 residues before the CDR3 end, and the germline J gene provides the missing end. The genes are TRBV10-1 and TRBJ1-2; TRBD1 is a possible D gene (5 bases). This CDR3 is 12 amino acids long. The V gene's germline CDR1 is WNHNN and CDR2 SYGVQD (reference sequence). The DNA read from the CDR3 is TGCGCCAGCAGTCCCTGGGGGGTCGGC. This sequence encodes CASSPWGVG. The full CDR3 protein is CASSPWGVGYTF.

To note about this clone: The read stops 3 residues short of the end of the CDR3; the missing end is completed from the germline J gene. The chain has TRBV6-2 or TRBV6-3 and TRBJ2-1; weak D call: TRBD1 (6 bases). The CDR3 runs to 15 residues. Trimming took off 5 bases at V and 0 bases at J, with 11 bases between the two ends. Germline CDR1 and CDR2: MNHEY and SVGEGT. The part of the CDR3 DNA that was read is TGTGCCAGCAGTGCACAGGGAAACTCCTACAATGAG. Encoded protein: CASSAQGNSYNE. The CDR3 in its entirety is CASSAQGNSYNEQFF.

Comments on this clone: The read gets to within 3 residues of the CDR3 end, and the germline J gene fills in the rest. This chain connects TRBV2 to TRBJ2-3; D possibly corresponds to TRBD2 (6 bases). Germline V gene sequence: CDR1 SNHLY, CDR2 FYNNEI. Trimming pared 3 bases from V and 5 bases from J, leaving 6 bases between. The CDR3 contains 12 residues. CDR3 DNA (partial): TGTGCCAGCAGTGAGACTAGAGATACG. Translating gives CASSETRDT. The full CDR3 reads CASSETRDTQYF.

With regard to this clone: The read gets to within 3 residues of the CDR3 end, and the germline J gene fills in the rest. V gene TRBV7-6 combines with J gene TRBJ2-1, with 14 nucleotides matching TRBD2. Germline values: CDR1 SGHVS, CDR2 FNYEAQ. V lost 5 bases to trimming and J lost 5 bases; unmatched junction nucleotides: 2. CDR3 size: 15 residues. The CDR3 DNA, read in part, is TGTGCCAGCAGCGCGACTAGCGGGGGGGACAATGAG. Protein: CASSATSGGDNE. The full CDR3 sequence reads CASSATSGGDNEQFF.

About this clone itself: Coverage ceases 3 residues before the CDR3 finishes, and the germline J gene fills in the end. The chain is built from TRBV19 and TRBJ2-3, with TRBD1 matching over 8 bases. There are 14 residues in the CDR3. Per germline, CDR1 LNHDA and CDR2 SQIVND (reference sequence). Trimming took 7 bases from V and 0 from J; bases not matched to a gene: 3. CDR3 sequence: CASMGDRSTDTQYF. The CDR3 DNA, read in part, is TGTGCCAGTATGGGGGACAGGAGCACAGATACG.

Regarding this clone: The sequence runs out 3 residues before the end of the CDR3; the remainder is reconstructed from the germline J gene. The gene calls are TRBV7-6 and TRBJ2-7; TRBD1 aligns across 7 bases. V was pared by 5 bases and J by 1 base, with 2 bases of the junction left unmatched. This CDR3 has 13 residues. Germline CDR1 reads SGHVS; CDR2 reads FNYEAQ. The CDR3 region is CASSPGGSYEQYF. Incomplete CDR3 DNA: TGTGCCAGCAGCCCAGGGGGATCCTACGAG.

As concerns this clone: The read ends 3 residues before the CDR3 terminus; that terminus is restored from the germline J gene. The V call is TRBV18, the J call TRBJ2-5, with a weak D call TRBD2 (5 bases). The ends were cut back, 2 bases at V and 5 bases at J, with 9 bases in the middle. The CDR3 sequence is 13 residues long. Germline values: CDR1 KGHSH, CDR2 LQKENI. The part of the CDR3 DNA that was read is TGTGCCAGCTCACCAAGAGGGCTGGAGACC. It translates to CASSPRGLET. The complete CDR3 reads CASSPRGLETQYF.

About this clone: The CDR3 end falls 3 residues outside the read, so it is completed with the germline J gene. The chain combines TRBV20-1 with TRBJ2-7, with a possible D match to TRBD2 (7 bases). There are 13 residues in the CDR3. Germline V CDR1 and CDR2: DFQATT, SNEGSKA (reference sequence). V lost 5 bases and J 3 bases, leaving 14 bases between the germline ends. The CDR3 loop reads CSAGEGDYYEQYF. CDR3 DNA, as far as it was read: TGCAGTGCTGGCGAGGGGGACTACTACGAG.

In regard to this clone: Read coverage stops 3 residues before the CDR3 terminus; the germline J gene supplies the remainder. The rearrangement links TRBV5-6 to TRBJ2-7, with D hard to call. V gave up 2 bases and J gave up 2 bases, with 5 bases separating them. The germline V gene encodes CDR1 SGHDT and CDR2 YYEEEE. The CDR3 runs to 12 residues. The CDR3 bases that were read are TGTGCCAGCAGCTTCCAGGCCTACGAG. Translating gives CASSFQAYE. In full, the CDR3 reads CASSFQAYEQYF. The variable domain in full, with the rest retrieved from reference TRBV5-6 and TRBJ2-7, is DAGVTQSPTHLIKTRGQQVTLRCSPKSGHDTVSWYQQALGQGPQFIFQYYEEEERQRGNFPDRFSGHQFPNYSSELNVNALLLGDSALYLCASSFQAYEQYFGPGTRLTVT.

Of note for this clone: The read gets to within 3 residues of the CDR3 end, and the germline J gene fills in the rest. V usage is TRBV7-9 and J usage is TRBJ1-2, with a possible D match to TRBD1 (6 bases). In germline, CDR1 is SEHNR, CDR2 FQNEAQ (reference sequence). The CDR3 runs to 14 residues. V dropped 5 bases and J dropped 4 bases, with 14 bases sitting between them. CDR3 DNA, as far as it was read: TGTGCCAGCAGCGATAGGACAGATTCCTATGGC. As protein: CASSDRTDSYG. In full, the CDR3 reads CASSDRTDSYGYTF.

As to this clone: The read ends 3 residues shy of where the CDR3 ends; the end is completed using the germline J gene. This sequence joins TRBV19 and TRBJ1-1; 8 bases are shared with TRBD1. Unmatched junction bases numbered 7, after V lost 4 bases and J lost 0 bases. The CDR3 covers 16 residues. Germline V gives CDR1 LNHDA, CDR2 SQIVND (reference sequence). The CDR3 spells CASSTSGTGLNTEAFF. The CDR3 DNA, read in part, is TGTGCCAGTAGTACCTCCGGGACAGGTTTGAACACTGAA.

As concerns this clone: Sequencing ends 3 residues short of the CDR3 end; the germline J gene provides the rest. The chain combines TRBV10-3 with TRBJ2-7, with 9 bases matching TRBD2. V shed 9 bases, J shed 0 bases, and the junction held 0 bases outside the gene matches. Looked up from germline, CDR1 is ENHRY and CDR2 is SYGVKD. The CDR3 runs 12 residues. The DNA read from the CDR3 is TGTGCCATTAGCGGGAGCTCCTACGAG. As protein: CAISGSSYE. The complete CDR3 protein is CAISGSSYEQYF.

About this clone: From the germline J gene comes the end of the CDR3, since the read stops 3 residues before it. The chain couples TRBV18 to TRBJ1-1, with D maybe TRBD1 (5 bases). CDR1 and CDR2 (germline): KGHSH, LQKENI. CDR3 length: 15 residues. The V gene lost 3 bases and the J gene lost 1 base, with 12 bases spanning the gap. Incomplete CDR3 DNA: TGTGCCAGCTCACCTTTTTCCACAGGGAACACTGAA. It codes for CASSPFSTGNTE. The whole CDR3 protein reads CASSPFSTGNTEAFF.

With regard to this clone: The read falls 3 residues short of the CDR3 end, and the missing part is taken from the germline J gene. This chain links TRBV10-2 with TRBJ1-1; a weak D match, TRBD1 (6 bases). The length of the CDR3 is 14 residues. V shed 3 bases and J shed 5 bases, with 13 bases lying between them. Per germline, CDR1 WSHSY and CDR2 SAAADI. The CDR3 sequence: CASSEAGVGTEAFF. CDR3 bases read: TGCGCCAGCAGTGAAGCAGGGGTTGGGACTGAA.

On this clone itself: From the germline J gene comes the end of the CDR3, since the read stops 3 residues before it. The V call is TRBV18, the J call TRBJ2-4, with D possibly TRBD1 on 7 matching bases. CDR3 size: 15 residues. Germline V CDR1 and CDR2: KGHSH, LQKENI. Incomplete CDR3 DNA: TGTGCCAGCTCACCACCGGAGGGACAGAGAGGAGGT. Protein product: CASSPPEGQRGG. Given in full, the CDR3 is CASSPPEGQRGGQYF. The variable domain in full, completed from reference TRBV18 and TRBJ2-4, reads NAGVMQNPRHLVRRRGQEARLRCSPMKGHSHVYWYRQLPEEGLKFMVYLQKENIIDESGMPKERFSAEFPKEGPSILRIQQVVRGDSAAYFCASSPPEGQRGGQYFGAGTRLSVL.

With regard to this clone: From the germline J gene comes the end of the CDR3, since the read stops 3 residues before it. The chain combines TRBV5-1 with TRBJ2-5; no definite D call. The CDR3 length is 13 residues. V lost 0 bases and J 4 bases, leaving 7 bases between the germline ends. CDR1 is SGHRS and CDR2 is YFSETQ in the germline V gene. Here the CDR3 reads CASSLDGRETQYF. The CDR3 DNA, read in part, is TGCGCCAGCAGCTTGGACGGTCGAGAGACC.

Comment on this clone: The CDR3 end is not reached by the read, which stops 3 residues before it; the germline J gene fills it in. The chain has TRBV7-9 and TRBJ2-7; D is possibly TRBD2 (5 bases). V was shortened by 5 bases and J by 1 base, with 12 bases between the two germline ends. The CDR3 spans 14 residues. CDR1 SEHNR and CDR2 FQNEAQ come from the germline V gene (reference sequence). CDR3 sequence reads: CASSPIGVSYEQYF. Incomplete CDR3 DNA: TGTGCCAGCAGCCCCATCGGGGTATCCTACGAG. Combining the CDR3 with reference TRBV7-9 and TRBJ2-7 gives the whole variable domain DTGVSQNPRHKITKRGQNVTFRCDPISEHNRLYWYRQTLGQGPEFLTYFQNEAQLEKSRLLSDRFSAERPKGSFSTLEIQRTEQGDSAMYLCASSPIGVSYEQYFGPGTRLTVT.

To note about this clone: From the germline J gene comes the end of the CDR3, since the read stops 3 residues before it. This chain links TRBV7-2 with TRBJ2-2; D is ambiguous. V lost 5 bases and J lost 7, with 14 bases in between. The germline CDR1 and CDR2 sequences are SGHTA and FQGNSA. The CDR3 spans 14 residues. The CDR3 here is CASSAYKADGELFF. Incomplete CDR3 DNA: TGTGCCAGCAGCGCCTACAAGGCGGACGGGGAG. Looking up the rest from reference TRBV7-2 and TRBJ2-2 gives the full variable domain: GAGVSQSPSNKVTEKGKDVELRCDPISGHTALYWYRQSLGQGLEFLIYFQGNSAPDKSGLPSDRFSAERTGGSVSTLTIQRTQQEDSAVYLCASSAYKADGELFFGEGSRLTVL.

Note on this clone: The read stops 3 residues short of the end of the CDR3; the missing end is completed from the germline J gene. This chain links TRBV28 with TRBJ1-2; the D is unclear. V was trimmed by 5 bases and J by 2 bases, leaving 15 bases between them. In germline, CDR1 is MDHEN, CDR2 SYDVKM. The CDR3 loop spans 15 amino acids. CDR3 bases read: TGTGCCAGCAGTCAACTCGACACTTTGAACTATGGC. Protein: CASSQLDTLNYG. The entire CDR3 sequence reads CASSQLDTLNYGYTF.

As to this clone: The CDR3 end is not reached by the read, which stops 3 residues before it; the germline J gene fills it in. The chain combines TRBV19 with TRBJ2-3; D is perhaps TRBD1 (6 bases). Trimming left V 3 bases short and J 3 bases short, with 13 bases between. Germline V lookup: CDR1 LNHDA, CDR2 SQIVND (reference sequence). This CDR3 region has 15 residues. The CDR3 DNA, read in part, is TGTGCCAGTAGTATGAATCAGGGGTGGACAGATACG. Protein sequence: CASSMNQGWTDT. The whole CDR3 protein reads CASSMNQGWTDTQYF.